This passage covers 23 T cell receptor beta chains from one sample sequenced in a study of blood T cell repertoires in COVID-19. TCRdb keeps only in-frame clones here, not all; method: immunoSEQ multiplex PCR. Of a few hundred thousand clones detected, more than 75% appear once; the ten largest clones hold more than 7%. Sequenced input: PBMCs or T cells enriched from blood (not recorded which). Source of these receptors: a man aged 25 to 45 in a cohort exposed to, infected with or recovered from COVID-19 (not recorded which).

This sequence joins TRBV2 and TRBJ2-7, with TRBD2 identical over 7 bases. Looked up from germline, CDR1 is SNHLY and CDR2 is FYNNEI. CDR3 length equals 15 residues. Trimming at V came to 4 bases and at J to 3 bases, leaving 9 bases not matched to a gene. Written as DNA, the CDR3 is TGTGCCAGCAGTGTCGCTAGCGGTAGCAGCTACGAGCAGTACTTC. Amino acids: CASSVASGSSYEQYF.

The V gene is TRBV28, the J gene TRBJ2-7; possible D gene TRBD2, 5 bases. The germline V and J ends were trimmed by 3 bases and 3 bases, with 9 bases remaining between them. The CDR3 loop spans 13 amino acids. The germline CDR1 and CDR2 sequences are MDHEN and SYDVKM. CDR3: CASSFRGYYEQYF. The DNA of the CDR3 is TGTGCCAGCAGTTTTCGAGGGTACTACGAGCAGTACTTC.

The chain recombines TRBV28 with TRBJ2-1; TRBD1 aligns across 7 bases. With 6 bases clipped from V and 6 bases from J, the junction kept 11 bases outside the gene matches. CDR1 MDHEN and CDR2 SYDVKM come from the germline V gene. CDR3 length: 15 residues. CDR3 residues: CASSPRGTYSNEQFF. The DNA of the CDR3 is TGTGCCAGCAGCCCCAGGGGGACCTACAGCAATGAGCAGTTCTTC.

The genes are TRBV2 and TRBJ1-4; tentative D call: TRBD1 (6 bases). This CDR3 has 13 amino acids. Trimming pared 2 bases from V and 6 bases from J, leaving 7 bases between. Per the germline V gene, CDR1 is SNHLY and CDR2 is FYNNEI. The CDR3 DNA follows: TGTGCCAGCAGTGAACAGGGGTATGAAAAACTGTTTTTT. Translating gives CASSEQGYEKLFF.

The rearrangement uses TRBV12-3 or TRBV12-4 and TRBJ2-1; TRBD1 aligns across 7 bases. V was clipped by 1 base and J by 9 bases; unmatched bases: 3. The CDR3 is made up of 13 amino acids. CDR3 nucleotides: TGTGCCAGCAGTTTAGGACAGGGTGGTGAGCAGTTCTTC. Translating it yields CASSLGQGGEQFF.

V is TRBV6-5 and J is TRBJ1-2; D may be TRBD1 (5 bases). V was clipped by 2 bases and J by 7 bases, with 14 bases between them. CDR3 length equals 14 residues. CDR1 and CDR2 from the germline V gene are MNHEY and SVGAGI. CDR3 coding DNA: TGTGCCAGCAGTTACCAATTGGGGGGAGTTGGCTACACCTTC. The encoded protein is CASSYQLGGVGYTF.

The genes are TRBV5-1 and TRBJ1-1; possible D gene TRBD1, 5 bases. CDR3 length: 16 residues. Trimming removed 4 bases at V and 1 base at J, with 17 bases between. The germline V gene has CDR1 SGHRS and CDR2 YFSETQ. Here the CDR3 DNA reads TGCGCCAGCAGCACCGGGAGCTCGAGGGGGAACACTGAAGCTTTCTTT. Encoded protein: CASSTGSSRGNTEAFF.

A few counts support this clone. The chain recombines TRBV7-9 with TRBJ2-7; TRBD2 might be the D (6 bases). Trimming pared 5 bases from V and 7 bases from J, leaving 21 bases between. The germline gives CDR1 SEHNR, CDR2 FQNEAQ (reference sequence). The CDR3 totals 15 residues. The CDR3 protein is CASSPRGGGVLEQYF. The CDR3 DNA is TGTGCCAGCAGCCCGCGGGGTGGCGGGGTCCTGGAGCAGTACTTC.

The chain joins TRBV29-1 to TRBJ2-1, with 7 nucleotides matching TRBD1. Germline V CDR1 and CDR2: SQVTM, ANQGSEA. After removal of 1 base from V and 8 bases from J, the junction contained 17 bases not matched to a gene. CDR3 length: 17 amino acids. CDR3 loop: CSVEVSDRRHLEYEQFF. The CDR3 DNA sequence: TGCAGCGTTGAAGTTTCGGACAGGAGACACCTCGAGTATGAGCAGTTCTTC.

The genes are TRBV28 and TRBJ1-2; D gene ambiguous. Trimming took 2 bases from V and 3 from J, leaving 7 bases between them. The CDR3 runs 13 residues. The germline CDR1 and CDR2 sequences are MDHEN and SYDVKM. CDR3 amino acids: CASSLPNYYGYTF. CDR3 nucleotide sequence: TGTGCCAGCAGTTTACCTAATTACTATGGCTACACCTTC.

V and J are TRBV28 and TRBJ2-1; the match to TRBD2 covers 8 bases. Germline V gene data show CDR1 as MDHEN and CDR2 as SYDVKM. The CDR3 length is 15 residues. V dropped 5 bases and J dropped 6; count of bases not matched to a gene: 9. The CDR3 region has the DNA TGTGCCAGCAGTACCACTAGGAGCGGGGGCAATGAGCAGTTCTTC. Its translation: CASSTTRSGGNEQFF.

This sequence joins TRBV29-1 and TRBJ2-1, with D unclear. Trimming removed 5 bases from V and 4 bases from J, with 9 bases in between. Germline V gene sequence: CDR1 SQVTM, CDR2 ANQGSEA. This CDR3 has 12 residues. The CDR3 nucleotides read TGCAGCGTTTTAGGAGCTTACAATGAGCAGTTCTTC. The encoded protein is CSVLGAYNEQFF.

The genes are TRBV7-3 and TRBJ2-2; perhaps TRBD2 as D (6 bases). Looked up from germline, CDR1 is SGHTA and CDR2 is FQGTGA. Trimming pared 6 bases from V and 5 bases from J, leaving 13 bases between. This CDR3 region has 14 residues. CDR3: CASRPTLATGELFF. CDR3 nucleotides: TGTGCCAGCAGGCCAACACTAGCTACCGGGGAGCTGTTTTTT. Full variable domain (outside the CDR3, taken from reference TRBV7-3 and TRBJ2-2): GAGVSQTPSNKVTEKGKYVELRCDPISGHTALYWYRQSLGQGPEFLIYFQGTGAADDSGLPNDRFFAVRPEGSVSTLKIQRTERGDSAVYLCASRPTLATGELFFGEGSRLTVL.

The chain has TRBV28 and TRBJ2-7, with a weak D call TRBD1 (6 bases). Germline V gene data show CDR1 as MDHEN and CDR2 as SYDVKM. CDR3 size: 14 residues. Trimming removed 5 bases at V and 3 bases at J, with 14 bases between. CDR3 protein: CASSLSGTRYEQYF. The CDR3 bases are TGTGCCAGCAGTCTCTCCGGGACACGCTACGAGCAGTACTTC.

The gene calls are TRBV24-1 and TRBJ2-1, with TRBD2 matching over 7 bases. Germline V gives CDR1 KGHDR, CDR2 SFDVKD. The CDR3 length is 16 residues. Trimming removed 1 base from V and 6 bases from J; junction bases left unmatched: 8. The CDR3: CATSDFSTSSRNEQFF. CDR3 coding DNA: TGTGCCACCAGTGATTTTTCGACTAGCTCGCGCAATGAGCAGTTCTTC.

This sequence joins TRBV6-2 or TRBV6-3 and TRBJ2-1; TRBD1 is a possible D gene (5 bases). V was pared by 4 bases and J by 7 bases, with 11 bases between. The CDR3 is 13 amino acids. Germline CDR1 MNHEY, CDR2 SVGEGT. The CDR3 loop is CASSSTESNEQFF. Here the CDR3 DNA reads TGTGCCAGCAGTTCGACAGAGAGTAATGAGCAGTTCTTC.

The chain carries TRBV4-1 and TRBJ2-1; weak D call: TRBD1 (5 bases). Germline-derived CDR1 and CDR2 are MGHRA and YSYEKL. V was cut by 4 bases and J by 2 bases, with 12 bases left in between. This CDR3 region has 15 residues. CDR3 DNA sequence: TGCGCCAGCAGCCCGAAAGACAGTCCCTACAATGAGCAGTTCTTC. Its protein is CASSPKDSPYNEQFF.

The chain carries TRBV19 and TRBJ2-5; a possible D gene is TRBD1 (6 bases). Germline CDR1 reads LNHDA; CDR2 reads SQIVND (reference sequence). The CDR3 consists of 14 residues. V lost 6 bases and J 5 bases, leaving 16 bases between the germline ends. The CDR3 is CASSLGQSRETQYF. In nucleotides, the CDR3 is TGTGCCAGTAGCCTCGGACAGAGTCGGGAGACCCAGTACTTC. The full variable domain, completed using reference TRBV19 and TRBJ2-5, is DGGITQSPKYLFRKEGQNVTLSCEQNLNHDAMYWYRQDPGQGLRLIYYSQIVNDFQKGDIAEGYSVSREKKESFPLTVTSAQKNPTAFYLCASSLGQSRETQYFGPGTRLLVL.

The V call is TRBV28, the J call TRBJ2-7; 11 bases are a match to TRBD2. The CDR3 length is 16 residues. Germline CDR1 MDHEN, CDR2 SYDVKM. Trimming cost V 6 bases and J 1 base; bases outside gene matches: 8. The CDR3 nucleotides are TGTGCCAGCAGCTCCCCACTAGCGGGAGTTTCCTACGAGCAGTACTTC. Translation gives CASSSPLAGVSYEQYF. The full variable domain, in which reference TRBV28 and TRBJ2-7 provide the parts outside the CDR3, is DVKVTQSSRYLVKRTGEKVFLECVQDMDHENMFWYRQDPGLGLRLIYFSYDVKMKEKGDIPEGYSVSREKKERFSLILESASTNQTSMYLCASSSPLAGVSYEQYFGPGTRLTVT.

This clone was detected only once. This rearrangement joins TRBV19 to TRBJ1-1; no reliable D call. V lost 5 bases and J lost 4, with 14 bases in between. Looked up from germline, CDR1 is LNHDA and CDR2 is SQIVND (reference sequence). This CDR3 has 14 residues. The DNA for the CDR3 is TGTGCCAGTAGTCACCTTGAACGCGGCACTGAAGCTTTCTTT. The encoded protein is CASSHLERGTEAFF.

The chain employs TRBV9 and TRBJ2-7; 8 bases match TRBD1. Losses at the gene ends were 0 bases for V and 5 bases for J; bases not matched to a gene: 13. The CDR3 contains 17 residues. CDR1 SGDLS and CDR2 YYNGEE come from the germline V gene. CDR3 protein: CASSVDPPGTGLDEQYF. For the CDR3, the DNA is TGTGCCAGCAGCGTAGATCCCCCCGGGACAGGTTTAGACGAGCAGTACTTC.

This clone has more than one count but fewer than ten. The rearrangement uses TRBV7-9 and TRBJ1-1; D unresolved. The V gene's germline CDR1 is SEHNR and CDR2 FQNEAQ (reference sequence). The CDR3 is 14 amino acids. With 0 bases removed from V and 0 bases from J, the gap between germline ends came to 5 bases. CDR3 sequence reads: CASSLAQLNTEAFF. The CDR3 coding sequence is TGTGCCAGCAGCTTAGCACAGCTGAACACTGAAGCTTTCTTT. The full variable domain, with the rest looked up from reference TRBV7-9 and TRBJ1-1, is DTGVSQNPRHKITKRGQNVTFRCDPISEHNRLYWYRQTLGQGPEFLTYFQNEAQLEKSRLLSDRFSAERPKGSFSTLEIQRTEQGDSAMYLCASSLAQLNTEAFFGQGTRLTVV.

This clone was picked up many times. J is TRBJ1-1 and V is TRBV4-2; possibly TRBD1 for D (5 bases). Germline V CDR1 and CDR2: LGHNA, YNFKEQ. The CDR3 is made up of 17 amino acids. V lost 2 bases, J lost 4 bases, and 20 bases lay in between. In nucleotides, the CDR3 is TGTGCCAGCAGCCAATTCCCGAAGGGGCAGGTCCTCACTGAAGCTTTCTTT. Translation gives CASSQFPKGQVLTEAFF.